The rows below give T cell receptor beta chains drawn from one sample of a study of blood T cell repertoires in COVID-19. Sequencing was performed with immunoSEQ multiplex PCR; in TCRdb, only in-frame clones are kept and a portion is missing. The sample shows about 300,000 clones, 88% of them seen only once. Sequenced sample: peripheral blood. These receptors all stem from a woman aged 30 to 39 who had recovered from COVID-19. The CDR3 runs from the conserved cysteine through the conserved F or W. A D gene is named only where the DNA matches it firmly. Size tells how often a clone was seen (once, few, many) or the class of an expanded clone, and some rows leave it out.

v_gene: TRBV7-6; d_gene: -; abundance: -; j_gene: TRBJ1-2; CDR3aa: CASSPTATYGSGPYGYTF; CDR3nt: TGTGCCAGCAGCCCCACGGCCACTTACGGGTCGGGTCCCTATGGCTACACCTTC
v_gene: TRBV11-2; d_gene: -; abundance: -; j_gene: TRBJ1-2; CDR3aa: CASSFGQLGYTF; CDR3nt: TGTGCCAGCAGCTTTGGACAGCTTGGCTACACCTTC
v_gene: TRBV7-9; d_gene: -; abundance: -; j_gene: TRBJ1-5; CDR3aa: CASSLSSRNQPQHF; CDR3nt: TGTGCCAGCAGCTTATCGTCCAGAAATCAGCCCCAGCATTTT
v_gene: TRBV27; d_gene: TRBD2; abundance: -; j_gene: TRBJ2-3; CDR3aa: CASSLSGGAYDTQYF; CDR3nt: TGTGCCAGCAGTCTTAGCGGGGGGGCTTACGATACGCAGTATTTT
v_gene: TRBV4-3; d_gene: -; abundance: few; j_gene: TRBJ1-5; CDR3aa: CASSQDRNQPQHF; CDR3nt: TGCGCCAGCAGCCAAGATAGAAACCAGCCCCAGCATTTT
v_gene: TRBV6-4; d_gene: TRBD1; abundance: -; j_gene: TRBJ1-5; CDR3aa: CASSDATGGISNQPQHF; CDR3nt: TGTGCCAGCAGTGACGCAACAGGGGGGATTAGCAATCAGCCCCAGCATTTT
v_gene: TRBV7-9; d_gene: TRBD2; abundance: -; j_gene: TRBJ2-1; CDR3aa: CASPPGLVYNEQFF; CDR3nt: TGTGCCAGCCCGCCGGGACTAGTGTACAATGAGCAGTTCTTC
v_gene: TRBV7-2; d_gene: -; abundance: once; j_gene: TRBJ2-1; CDR3aa: CASRPTGSYNEQFF; CDR3nt: TGTGCCAGTAGACCAACGGGGTCCTACAATGAGCAGTTCTTC
v_gene: TRBV11-2; d_gene: -; abundance: -; j_gene: TRBJ2-3; CDR3aa: CASSLVPPGLISTDTQYF; CDR3nt: TGTGCCAGCAGCTTAGTCCCCCCGGGACTGATTAGCACAGATACGCAGTATTTT
v_gene: TRBV18; d_gene: TRBD1; abundance: few; j_gene: TRBJ2-5; CDR3aa: CASSPTQGEETQYF; CDR3nt: TGTGCCAGCTCACCAACACAGGGGGAGGAGACCCAGTACTTC
v_gene: TRBV24-1; d_gene: -; abundance: -; j_gene: TRBJ2-2; CDR3aa: CATSDLVRNTGELFF; CDR3nt: TGTGCCACCAGTGATTTGGTGCGGAACACCGGGGAGCTGTTTTTT
v_gene: TRBV5-4; d_gene: TRBD1; abundance: -; j_gene: TRBJ2-5; CDR3aa: CASIPDRGRETQYF; CDR3nt: TGTGCCAGCATCCCGGACAGGGGGCGAGAGACCCAGTACTTC
v_gene: TRBV7-8; d_gene: TRBD1; abundance: -; j_gene: TRBJ1-1; CDR3aa: CASSPRDRGTEAFF; CDR3nt: TGTGCCAGCAGCCCCCGGGACAGGGGAACTGAAGCTTTCTTT
v_gene: TRBV24-1; d_gene: TRBD1; abundance: -; j_gene: TRBJ1-1; CDR3aa: CATSDTGGYTEAFF; CDR3nt: TGTGCCACCAGTGATACAGGGGGCTACACTGAAGCTTTCTTT
v_gene: TRBV6-6; d_gene: -; abundance: -; j_gene: TRBJ2-2; CDR3aa: CASSHHIRDSHLPGELFF; CDR3nt: TGTGCCAGCAGTCACCATATCCGAGACAGCCACCTCCCCGGGGAGCTGTTTTTT
v_gene: TRBV11-2; d_gene: -; abundance: -; j_gene: TRBJ2-1; CDR3aa: CASSLQRNNEQFF; CDR3nt: TGTGCCAGCAGCTTACAGCGGAACAATGAGCAGTTCTTC
v_gene: TRBV19; d_gene: -; abundance: -; j_gene: TRBJ1-4; CDR3aa: CASSRGQGEKLFF; CDR3nt: TGTGCCAGTAGTCGAGGGCAGGGGGAAAAACTGTTTTTT
v_gene: TRBV12-3/TRBV12-4; d_gene: -; abundance: -; j_gene: TRBJ1-2; CDR3aa: CASSLSDSYGYTF; CDR3nt: TGTGCCAGCAGTTTATCTGACTCATATGGCTACACCTTC
v_gene: TRBV30; d_gene: TRBD2; abundance: -; j_gene: TRBJ2-7; CDR3aa: CAWPGRRGEHEQYF; CDR3nt: TGTGCCTGGCCAGGGAGGCGGGGGGAACACGAGCAGTACTTC
v_gene: TRBV3-1/TRBV3-2; d_gene: -; abundance: -; j_gene: TRBJ1-2; CDR3aa: CASSRGPGNYGYTF; CDR3nt: TGTGCCAGCAGCCGCGGGCCGGGGAACTATGGCTACACCTTC
v_gene: TRBV6-6; d_gene: -; abundance: -; j_gene: TRBJ2-7; CDR3aa: CASRDSPGGSYEQYF; CDR3nt: TGTGCCAGCAGGGACAGTCCGGGAGGCTCCTACGAGCAGTACTTC
v_gene: TRBV7-2; d_gene: -; abundance: -; j_gene: TRBJ1-6; CDR3aa: CASSLAPGDSPLHF; CDR3nt: TGTGCCAGCAGCTTAGCTCCAGGGGATTCACCCCTCCACTTT
v_gene: TRBV28; d_gene: TRBD2; abundance: -; j_gene: TRBJ2-1; CDR3aa: CASSSSLAGNYNEQFF; CDR3nt: TGTGCCAGCAGTTCATCACTAGCGGGGAATTACAATGAGCAGTTCTTC
v_gene: TRBV24-1; d_gene: -; abundance: -; j_gene: TRBJ2-7; CDR3aa: CATSAGGLYEQYF; CDR3nt: TGTGCCACCAGTGCCGGCGGGCTCTACGAGCAGTACTTC
v_gene: TRBV28; d_gene: -; abundance: -; j_gene: TRBJ2-5; CDR3aa: CASSYRWTQETQYF; CDR3nt: TGTGCCAGCAGTTATCGTTGGACACAAGAGACCCAGTACTTC
v_gene: TRBV4-3; d_gene: -; abundance: -; j_gene: TRBJ2-1; CDR3aa: CASSLHPDNEQFF; CDR3nt: TGCGCCAGCAGCTTACACCCTGACAATGAGCAGTTCTTC
v_gene: TRBV6-4; d_gene: -; abundance: few; j_gene: TRBJ1-1; CDR3aa: CASSNTGNTEAFF; CDR3nt: TGTGCCAGCAGTAATACAGGGAACACTGAAGCTTTCTTT
v_gene: TRBV6-5; d_gene: TRBD2; abundance: -; j_gene: TRBJ2-3; CDR3aa: CASSYLAGAPDTQYF; CDR3nt: TGTGCCAGCAGCTATCTAGCGGGGGCCCCCGATACGCAGTATTTT
v_gene: TRBV18; d_gene: TRBD1; abundance: -; j_gene: TRBJ2-7; CDR3aa: CASSLDRAAYEQYF; CDR3nt: TGTGCCAGCTCACTCGACAGGGCAGCCTACGAGCAGTACTTC
v_gene: TRBV29-1; d_gene: TRBD1; abundance: -; j_gene: TRBJ1-1; CDR3aa: CSGGTGWGMNTEAFF; CDR3nt: TGCAGCGGGGGGACAGGATGGGGCATGAACACTGAAGCTTTCTTT
v_gene: TRBV5-1; d_gene: -; abundance: -; j_gene: TRBJ1-5; CDR3aa: CASSLGSGQGYQPQHF; CDR3nt: TGCGCCAGCAGCTTGGGATCAGGGCAGGGATATCAGCCCCAGCATTTT
v_gene: TRBV7-9; d_gene: TRBD1; abundance: -; j_gene: TRBJ1-2; CDR3aa: CASSSSPQGAKGGYTF; CDR3nt: TGTGCCAGCAGCTCATCTCCTCAGGGGGCAAAGGGTGGCTACACCTTC
v_gene: TRBV4-1; d_gene: TRBD1; abundance: -; j_gene: TRBJ1-2; CDR3aa: CASSQTGGTNYGYTF; CDR3nt: TGCGCCAGCAGCCAAACAGGGGGAACTAACTATGGCTACACCTTC
v_gene: TRBV27; d_gene: TRBD1; abundance: -; j_gene: TRBJ1-2; CDR3aa: CASSPMEVSGGYGYTF; CDR3nt: TGTGCCAGCAGCCCCATGGAGGTGTCAGGGGGCTATGGCTACACCTTC
v_gene: TRBV20-1; d_gene: -; abundance: -; j_gene: TRBJ1-2; CDR3aa: CSLVRGGYTF; CDR3nt: TGCAGTTTAGTGCGGGGCGGCTACACCTTC
v_gene: TRBV19; d_gene: -; abundance: once; j_gene: TRBJ2-2; CDR3aa: CASGGFANTGELFF; CDR3nt: TGTGCCAGTGGGGGGTTCGCGAACACCGGGGAGCTGTTTTTT
v_gene: TRBV27; d_gene: TRBD2; abundance: -; j_gene: TRBJ2-1; CDR3aa: CASSFSSRGGNYNEQFF; CDR3nt: TGTGCCAGCAGTTTCTCTAGCCGGGGGGGGAACTACAATGAGCAGTTCTTC
v_gene: TRBV7-2; d_gene: TRBD1; abundance: -; j_gene: TRBJ1-2; CDR3aa: CASRGQGRIRYTF; CDR3nt: TGTGCCAGCAGGGGACAGGGCCGAATACGCTACACCTTC
v_gene: TRBV4-2; d_gene: TRBD1; abundance: -; j_gene: TRBJ1-5; CDR3aa: CASSGTGTGGSPVHF; CDR3nt: TGTGCCAGCAGCGGCACCGGGACAGGGGGCTCCCCTGTGCATTTT
v_gene: TRBV6-4; d_gene: -; abundance: few; j_gene: TRBJ1-1; CDR3aa: CASSDSDRNTEAFF; CDR3nt: TGTGCCAGCAGTGACTCAGACAGGAACACTGAAGCTTTCTTT
v_gene: TRBV28; d_gene: TRBD1; abundance: -; j_gene: TRBJ1-6; CDR3aa: CASSSPGTGIYNSPLHF; CDR3nt: TGTGCCAGCAGTTCCCCAGGGACAGGGATTTATAATTCACCCCTCCACTTT
v_gene: TRBV2; d_gene: -; abundance: -; j_gene: TRBJ1-5; CDR3aa: CASSARGDSNQPQHF; CDR3nt: TGTGCCAGCAGTGCCAGAGGAGATAGCAATCAGCCCCAGCATTTT
v_gene: TRBV29-1; d_gene: -; abundance: -; j_gene: TRBJ2-7; CDR3aa: CSVEGRAGEQYF; CDR3nt: TGCAGCGTTGAGGGCCGGGCGGGGGAGCAGTACTTC